Listed here are 18 T cell receptor beta chains from one sample, sequenced in a study of T-cell reconstitution after alpha-beta-depleted transplantation in children. The TCRbeta library was prepared with unique molecular identifiers. Via MiXCR, TCRdb re-called the PCR reads, giving one row per CDR3 protein. The top ten clones hold about 88% of a sample with around 8,600 distinct CDR3 sequences, under 20% of them seen once. The starting material was PBMCs, mostly from graft donor cells, obtained 60 days after TCRalphabeta/CD19-depleted stem cell transplant. All receptors derive from a girl under three years old who had a stem cell transplant for combined immunodeficiency, so the T cells may come from the graft donor.

This clonotype was seen once. CDR3: CASSPRVYEQYF. CDR3 bases: TGTGCCAGCAGCCCCAGGGTCTACGAGCAGTACTTC. The genes are TRBV11-3 and TRBJ2-7; D possibly corresponds to TRBD1 (5 bases). Germline CDR1 and CDR2: SGHNT and YENEEA. This CDR3 is built from 12 residues. Trimming shortened V by 5 bases and J by 3 bases, and 8 bases separated the two germline ends.

The J gene is TRBJ2-2, the V gene TRBV9; the D gene is possibly TRBD2 (6 bases). CDR3 size: 14 residues. With 6 bases removed from V and 0 bases from J, the gap between germline ends came to 9 bases. The germline V gene has CDR1 SGDLS and CDR2 YYNGEE. Written as DNA, the CDR3 is TGTGCCAGCAAGGGAGGACCGAACACCGGGGAGCTGTTTTTT. Its protein product is CASKGGPNTGELFF.

The chain employs TRBV21-1 and TRBJ2-1; the DNA was not compared with TRBD1, the D call given in the table. TRBV21-1 is a known pseudogene. This CDR3 spans 15 amino acids. The CDR3 reads CASSEGWTENNEQFF. The CDR3, as DNA: TGTGCCAGCAGCGAGGGATGGACAGAGAACAATGAGCAGTTCTTC.

By its share, this clonotype is medium-sized. The rearrangement links TRBV4-1 to TRBJ1-1; D call uncertain. CDR1 and CDR2 (germline): MGHRA, YSYEKL. V lost 0 bases and J lost 2, with 10 bases in between. This CDR3 is 15 amino acids long. The CDR3 loop is CASSQEAKSNTEAFF. The CDR3 DNA follows: TGCGCCAGCAGCCAAGAGGCAAAAAGTAACACTGAAGCTTTCTTT.

V usage is TRBV21-1 and J usage is TRBJ2-7; the tabulated D call, TRBD2, remains unverified against the DNA. TRBV21-1 is assigned pseudogene status. The CDR3 totals 17 residues. CDR3 coding DNA: TGTGCCAGCAGCAAAGAGGCTAGCGGGAGATTAAACTACGAGCAGTACTTC. Its protein is CASSKEASGRLNYEQYF.

This clonotype has ten or more counts. The gene calls are TRBV5-6 and TRBJ1-2; D perhaps matches TRBD1 (5 bases). CDR1 and CDR2 from the germline V gene are SGHDT and YYEEEE. The length of the CDR3 is 12 residues. Trimming removed 5 bases at V and 9 bases at J, with 14 bases between. CDR3 in amino acids: CASRRQSYRYTF. CDR3 coding DNA: TGTGCCAGCAGACGACAGTCTTATCGCTACACCTTC.

This clonotype was picked up a small number of times. The gene calls are TRBV28 and TRBJ2-3, with D possibly matching TRBD2 (5 bases). The V and J ends lost 4 bases and 4 bases respectively, with 18 bases between them. The CDR3 is 16 amino acids. Germline V gene lookup returns CDR1 MDHEN and CDR2 SYDVKM. This chain's CDR3 is CASSYRSGKGADTQYF. CDR3 coding DNA: TGTGCCAGCAGTTACCGGTCGGGAAAGGGCGCAGATACGCAGTATTTT.

This clonotype was recorded a few times. The chain couples TRBV5-1 to TRBJ2-7; 9 bases are a match to TRBD1. With V trimmed by 3 bases and J by 3 bases, 4 bases remained unmatched. Germline V gene sequence: CDR1 SGHRS, CDR2 YFSETQ. The CDR3 extends over 14 amino acids. CDR3 sequence reads: CASSWGQGYYEQYF. The CDR3 bases are TGCGCCAGCAGCTGGGGACAGGGCTACTACGAGCAGTACTTC.

The rearrangement joins TRBV6-1 to TRBJ2-7, with a possible D match to TRBD1 (6 bases). Trimming took off 3 bases at V and 1 base at J, with 13 bases between the two ends. Germline CDR1 is MNHNS and CDR2 is SASEGT. The CDR3 is 15 amino acids. The CDR3 nucleotides are TGTGCCAGCAGTGACCAGACAGGCGAATCCTACGAGCAGTACTTC. The encoded protein is CASSDQTGESYEQYF.

This clonotype appeared a few times. CDR3 in DNA: TGTGCCAGCAGCTTGACAGCTTTCTATTTCGCTTTCTTT. Its protein product is CASSLTAFYFAFF. The rearrangement joins TRBV7-8 to TRBJ1-1; D is possibly TRBD1 (5 bases). The CDR3 is 13 residues long. Germline V lookup: CDR1 SGHVS, CDR2 FQNEAQ. Deletions cut 3 bases from V and 11 bases from J, with 16 bases between.

This clonotype was seen more than once but under ten times. The junction and the germline gene differ at one end; a read error may be behind it. The CDR3 nucleotides read TGTGCCAGCAGCTTTGAACCCTCCTACGCCAAGGACTTC. It is translated as CASSFEPSYAKDF. The chain carries TRBV5-6 and TRBJ2-7; unclear D gene. The CDR3 loop spans 13 amino acids. The germline V gene encodes CDR1 SGHDT and CDR2 YYEEEE.

This clonotype was seen repeatedly, ten times or more. V is TRBV20-1 and J is TRBJ1-2; D may be TRBD1 (6 bases). CDR1 and CDR2 (germline): DFQATT, SNEGSKA (reference sequence). Deletions cut 0 bases from V and 3 bases from J, with 11 bases between. The CDR3 consists of 14 residues. This CDR3 is CSARDDRIHYGYTF. DNA of the CDR3: TGCAGTGCTAGAGACGACAGGATCCACTATGGCTACACCTTC.

The chain has TRBV18 and TRBJ2-7, with TRBD1 matching 8 bases. Trimming at V came to 3 bases and at J to 3 bases, leaving 16 bases not matched to a gene. CDR1 and CDR2 (germline): KGHSH, LQKENI. The CDR3 is 18 amino acids. CDR3 DNA: TGTGCCAGCTCACCTCCCTCGACAGGGGCTGTGAGAAGCTACGAGCAGTACTTC. Protein sequence: CASSPPSTGAVRSYEQYF.

This clonotype was seen more than once but under ten times. Given the absence of the conserved phenylalanine or tryptophan at the CDR3 end, a read error is likely. The DNA is omitted, as the CDR3 cannot be located on it reliably, and the CDR3 follows TCRdb's listing. This chain joins TRBV2 and TRBJ1-1. CDR1 is SNHLY, CDR2 FYNNEI, per germline. The CDR3 is made up of 9 amino acids, end residues included. The CDR3 loop is CASSKVQGS.

This clonotype was found a few times. This sequence joins TRBV18 and TRBJ2-7; possibly TRBD2 for D (6 bases). Trimming stripped 3 bases from V and 2 bases from J, with 11 bases between. The CDR3 covers 14 residues. Germline V lookup: CDR1 KGHSH, CDR2 LQKENI. In DNA, the CDR3 is TGTGCCAGCTCACCGCGGGACTCTCCCTACGAGCAGTACTTC. Protein: CASSPRDSPYEQYF.

In this sample, this clonotype turned up once. V usage is TRBV7-9 and J usage is TRBJ2-1, with unresolved D. Trimming cost V 5 bases and J 5 bases, with 7 bases left between them. This CDR3 spans 12 amino acids. Germline values: CDR1 SEHNR, CDR2 FQNEAQ (reference sequence). In nucleotides, the CDR3 is TGTGCCAGCAGCCCAGGTCACAATGAGCAGTTCTTC. It specifies CASSPGHNEQFF.

The CDR3 bases are TGTGCCAGCAGCCCTCCAGGGACAGGGTCCTACGAGCAGTACTTC. The encoded protein is CASSPPGTGSYEQYF. This chain uses TRBV7-9 with TRBJ2-7; 9 nucleotides align to TRBD1. Germline CDR1 SEHNR, CDR2 FQNEAQ (reference sequence). V shed 5 bases, J shed 1 base, and the junction held 6 bases outside the gene matches. This CDR3 has 15 residues.

In this sample, this clonotype turned up many times. The J gene is TRBJ2-1, the V gene TRBV20-1; TRBD2 matches 11 bases. The junction had 6 bases not matched to a gene; V was cut back by 3 bases and J by 5 bases. From germline, CDR1 is DFQATT and CDR2 SNEGSKA (reference sequence). The CDR3 runs 15 residues. The CDR3 DNA follows: TGCAGTGCTAGGGATAGCGGGGGGGCGAACAATGAGCAGTTCTTC. Amino acid sequence: CSARDSGGANNEQFF.